The present entry profiles one T cell receptor (beta chain) with its context. What it binds is unknown. Sequencing was done on patients that had shown CD8+CD57+ cell expansion by flow cytometry. The source of the sample is a study of CD8+CD57+ T cells in acquired aplastic anemia. Researchers used genomic DNA as the template to profile TCR beta VDJ and CDR3. TCRdb re-called the reads with MiXCR, one entry per CDR3 protein. Here the sample spans more than 150,000 distinct CDR3 sequences, less than 60% being singletons. Points from the study as a whole: A significant difference in CD8+ Simpson's diversity between patients and controls was not found.

Trimming removed 3 bases at V and 4 bases at J, with 12 bases between. Germline-derived CDR1 and CDR2 are LNHNV and YYDKDF (reference sequence). The CDR3 spans 14 residues. The V call is TRBV15, the J call TRBJ1-2; D is ambiguous. This TCR came from a human donor with aplastic anemia. Sequencing was done on a sample of sorted CD4+, CD8+, or CD8+CD57+ T cells (not recorded which) from PBMCs. CDR3 sequence (DNA): TGTGCCACCAGCAGGGTCACGGAGGCCTATGGCTACACCTTC. Protein product: CATSRVTEAYGYTF.